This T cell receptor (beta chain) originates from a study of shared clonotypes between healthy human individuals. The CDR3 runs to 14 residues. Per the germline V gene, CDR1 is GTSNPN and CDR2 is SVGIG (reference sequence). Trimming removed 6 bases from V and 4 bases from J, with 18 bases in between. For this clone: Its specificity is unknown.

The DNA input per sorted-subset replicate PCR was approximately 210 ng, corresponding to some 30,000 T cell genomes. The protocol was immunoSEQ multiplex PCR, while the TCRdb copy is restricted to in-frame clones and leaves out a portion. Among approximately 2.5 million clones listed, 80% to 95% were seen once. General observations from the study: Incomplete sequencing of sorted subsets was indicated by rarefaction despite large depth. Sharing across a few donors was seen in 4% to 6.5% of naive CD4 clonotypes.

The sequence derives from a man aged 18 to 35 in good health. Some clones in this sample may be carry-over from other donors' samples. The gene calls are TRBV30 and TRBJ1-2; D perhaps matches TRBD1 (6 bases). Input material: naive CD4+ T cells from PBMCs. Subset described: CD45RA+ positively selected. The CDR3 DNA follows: TGTGCCTGCCTCCCCGACAGGCCAATCTATGGCTACACCTTC. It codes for CACLPDRPIYGYTF. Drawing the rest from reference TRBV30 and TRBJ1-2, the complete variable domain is SQTIHQWPATLVQPVGSPLSLECTVEGTSNPNLYWYRQAAGRGLQLLFYSVGIGQISSEVPQNLSASRPQDRQFILSSKKLLLSDSGFYLCACLPDRPIYGYTFGSGTRLTVV.